A selection of T cell receptor beta chains follows, all from one sample in a study of blood T cell repertoires in COVID-19. Sequencing was performed with immunoSEQ multiplex PCR; in TCRdb, only in-frame clones are kept and a portion is missing. The data show tens of thousands of clones, roughly 76% seen once. The sequencing input was peripheral blood. The source of these receptors is an older man with COVID-19, enrolled during active disease. Both conserved end residues are part of each CDR3. Fields, in order: CDR3 protein, CDR3 DNA, V gene, D gene, J gene, clone size. D genes are given only for firm matches. Clone size is shown for a subset of rows, as once, few, many or a class of expanded clone.

CDR3 protein: CASSVRGTGELFF; CDR3 DNA: TGTGCCAGCAGCGTCAGGGGTACCGGGGAGCTGTTTTTT; V gene: TRBV9; D gene: NA; J gene: TRBJ2-2; clone size: once
CDR3 protein: CASSLGGDYEQYF; CDR3 DNA: TGTGCCAGCAGTTTAGGAGGTGACTACGAGCAGTACTTC; V gene: TRBV28; D gene: NA; J gene: TRBJ2-7; clone size: NA
CDR3 protein: CASSLRGMMGETQYF; CDR3 DNA: TGCGCCAGCAGCTTACGGGGGATGATGGGAGAGACCCAGTACTTC; V gene: TRBV5-1; D gene: NA; J gene: TRBJ2-5; clone size: NA
CDR3 protein: CASSPGTRPDSPLHF; CDR3 DNA: TGCGCCAGCAGCCCTGGGACAAGGCCGGATTCACCCCTCCACTTT; V gene: TRBV5-1; D gene: NA; J gene: TRBJ1-6; clone size: NA
CDR3 protein: CASSYQLQGSGSPLHF; CDR3 DNA: TGTGCCAGCAGCTACCAATTACAGGGGAGTGGTTCACCCCTCCACTTT; V gene: TRBV7-2; D gene: TRBD1; J gene: TRBJ1-6; clone size: NA
CDR3 protein: CASSPSHSTNEKLFF; CDR3 DNA: TGTGCCAGCTCACCAAGTCACTCAACTAATGAAAAACTGTTTTTT; V gene: TRBV18; D gene: NA; J gene: TRBJ1-4; clone size: NA
CDR3 protein: CATSDSYSYEQYF; CDR3 DNA: TGTGCCACCAGTGATTCCTATTCCTACGAGCAGTACTTC; V gene: TRBV24-1; D gene: NA; J gene: TRBJ2-7; clone size: NA
CDR3 protein: CASSLPDRGGTEAFF; CDR3 DNA: TGCGCCAGCAGCTTACCAGACAGGGGAGGGACTGAAGCTTTCTTT; V gene: TRBV5-1; D gene: TRBD1; J gene: TRBJ1-1; clone size: NA
CDR3 protein: CASSVSGVNEQFF; CDR3 DNA: TGTGCCAGCAGCGTATCAGGGGTCAATGAGCAGTTCTTC; V gene: TRBV9; D gene: NA; J gene: TRBJ2-1; clone size: many
CDR3 protein: CASSLDSNSPLHF; CDR3 DNA: TGTGCCAGCAGCTTGGACAGTAATTCACCCCTCCACTTT; V gene: TRBV5-5; D gene: NA; J gene: TRBJ1-6; clone size: NA
CDR3 protein: CASSLGPGGRRDTQYF; CDR3 DNA: TGTGCCAGCAGCTTGGGACCCGGGGGGCGGAGGGATACGCAGTATTTT; V gene: TRBV5-8; D gene: NA; J gene: TRBJ2-3; clone size: NA
CDR3 protein: CASSYSTWDRDRNNEQFF; CDR3 DNA: TGTGCCAGCAGTTACTCGACCTGGGACAGGGATCGTAACAATGAGCAGTTCTTC; V gene: TRBV6-2/TRBV6-3; D gene: TRBD1; J gene: TRBJ2-1; clone size: NA
CDR3 protein: CATKTGGTEAFF; CDR3 DNA: TGTGCCACGAAAACGGGAGGGACTGAAGCTTTCTTT; V gene: TRBV19; D gene: NA; J gene: TRBJ1-1; clone size: many
CDR3 protein: CASSLSGTASSGANVLTF; CDR3 DNA: TGTGCCAGCAGCTTATCCGGGACAGCCAGCTCTGGGGCCAACGTCCTGACTTTC; V gene: TRBV7-3; D gene: TRBD1; J gene: TRBJ2-6; clone size: few
CDR3 protein: CATSRDFSGYYGYTF; CDR3 DNA: TGTGCCACCAGCAGAGATTTTTCGGGGTACTATGGCTACACCTTC; V gene: TRBV15; D gene: NA; J gene: TRBJ1-2; clone size: once
CDR3 protein: CASSQGTSGSGLHNEQFF; CDR3 DNA: TGTGCCAGCAGCCAAGGGACTAGCGGGAGTGGCCTACACAATGAGCAGTTCTTC; V gene: TRBV4-2; D gene: TRBD2; J gene: TRBJ2-1; clone size: NA
CDR3 protein: CASSNRVDTGELFF; CDR3 DNA: TGTGCCAGCAGCAATCGGGTGGACACCGGGGAGCTGTTTTTT; V gene: TRBV25-1; D gene: NA; J gene: TRBJ2-2; clone size: NA
CDR3 protein: CASSRLGGNEKLFF; CDR3 DNA: TGTGCCAGCAGCCGACTGGGGGGTAATGAAAAACTGTTTTTT; V gene: TRBV3-1/TRBV3-2; D gene: NA; J gene: TRBJ1-4; clone size: NA
CDR3 protein: CASIPQSIRQILAGGSETQYF; CDR3 DNA: TGCGCCAGCATTCCGCAATCGATTCGACAGATCCTAGCGGGAGGGTCGGAGACCCAGTACTTC; V gene: TRBV23-1; D gene: TRBD2; J gene: TRBJ2-5; clone size: NA
CDR3 protein: CASSPGITGELFF; CDR3 DNA: TGCGCCAGCAGCCCCGGGATTACCGGGGAGCTGTTTTTT; V gene: TRBV5-1; D gene: NA; J gene: TRBJ2-2; clone size: NA
CDR3 protein: CASSVGRGQYEQYF; CDR3 DNA: TGTGCCAGCAGCGTAGGTAGGGGGCAATACGAGCAGTACTTC; V gene: TRBV9; D gene: TRBD1; J gene: TRBJ2-7; clone size: NA
CDR3 protein: CASSYEQGAFQPQHF; CDR3 DNA: TGTGCCAGCAGTTACGAGCAGGGGGCTTTTCAGCCCCAGCATTTT; V gene: TRBV6-2/TRBV6-3; D gene: TRBD1; J gene: TRBJ1-5; clone size: NA
CDR3 protein: CASSDSGRINEQYF; CDR3 DNA: TGTGCCAGCAGCGATAGCGGGAGGATCAACGAGCAGTACTTC; V gene: TRBV7-9; D gene: TRBD2; J gene: TRBJ2-7; clone size: NA
CDR3 protein: CASSPRSDSDEAFF; CDR3 DNA: TGTGCCAGCTCACCACGATCGGACAGCGATGAAGCTTTCTTT; V gene: TRBV18; D gene: NA; J gene: TRBJ1-1; clone size: NA
CDR3 protein: CASSPRVLGTEAFF; CDR3 DNA: TGTGCCAGTAGTCCCAGGGTGCTTGGCACTGAAGCTTTCTTT; V gene: TRBV19; D gene: NA; J gene: TRBJ1-1; clone size: NA
CDR3 protein: CASSPLAGGEETQYF; CDR3 DNA: TGTGCCAGCAGCCCACTAGCGGGGGGTGAAGAGACCCAGTACTTC; V gene: TRBV5-6; D gene: TRBD2; J gene: TRBJ2-5; clone size: NA
CDR3 protein: CASSVTGDSPLHF; CDR3 DNA: TGTGCCAGCAGTGTGACAGGGGATTCACCCCTCCACTTT; V gene: TRBV2; D gene: TRBD1; J gene: TRBJ1-6; clone size: once
CDR3 protein: CASRKGQGRYTF; CDR3 DNA: TGTGCCAGCAGAAAAGGACAGGGCCGCTACACCTTC; V gene: TRBV6-5; D gene: TRBD1; J gene: TRBJ1-2; clone size: NA
CDR3 protein: CASSLNPGGGGNTIYF; CDR3 DNA: TGCGCCAGCAGCTTGAATCCAGGGGGCGGTGGAAACACCATATATTTT; V gene: TRBV5-1; D gene: TRBD1; J gene: TRBJ1-3; clone size: NA
CDR3 protein: CASSSGTDNSPLHF; CDR3 DNA: TGCGCCAGCAGCTCCGGGACAGATAATTCACCCCTCCACTTT; V gene: TRBV5-1; D gene: TRBD1; J gene: TRBJ1-6; clone size: once
CDR3 protein: CASGLAGGTGELFF; CDR3 DNA: TGCGCCTCGGGACTAGCGGGTGGCACCGGGGAGCTGTTTTTT; V gene: TRBV10-1; D gene: TRBD2; J gene: TRBJ2-2; clone size: NA
CDR3 protein: CASSEWGRSWAEAFF; CDR3 DNA: TGTGCCAGCAGTGAATGGGGGAGGAGTTGGGCTGAAGCTTTCTTT; V gene: TRBV25-1; D gene: NA; J gene: TRBJ1-1; clone size: NA
CDR3 protein: CASNHARGQTGELFF; CDR3 DNA: TGTGCCAGCAACCACGCCCGGGGACAGACCGGGGAGCTGTTTTTT; V gene: TRBV11-1; D gene: TRBD1; J gene: TRBJ2-2; clone size: NA
CDR3 protein: CASSLGTANTEAFF; CDR3 DNA: TGTGCCAGCAGCCTAGGGACAGCGAACACTGAAGCTTTCTTT; V gene: TRBV7-2; D gene: TRBD1; J gene: TRBJ1-1; clone size: NA
CDR3 protein: CASSRTENTGELFF; CDR3 DNA: TGTGCCAGCAGCCGGACAGAGAACACCGGGGAGCTGTTTTTT; V gene: TRBV11-2; D gene: NA; J gene: TRBJ2-2; clone size: NA
CDR3 protein: CASSLVSGGGTDTQYF; CDR3 DNA: TGTGCCAGCAGCTTAGTCTCCGGGGGTGGCACAGATACGCAGTATTTT; V gene: TRBV7-8; D gene: NA; J gene: TRBJ2-3; clone size: NA
CDR3 protein: CASSLSPGNTGELFF; CDR3 DNA: TGCGCCAGCAGCTTGTCGCCAGGGAACACCGGGGAGCTGTTTTTT; V gene: TRBV5-1; D gene: NA; J gene: TRBJ2-2; clone size: NA
CDR3 protein: CATIQGGGQETQYF; CDR3 DNA: TGTGCCACCATCCAAGGGGGGGGCCAAGAGACCCAGTACTTC; V gene: TRBV6-5; D gene: NA; J gene: TRBJ2-5; clone size: NA
CDR3 protein: CASSGGQGGNEQFF; CDR3 DNA: TGCGCCAGCAGCGGGGGACAGGGTGGCAATGAGCAGTTCTTC; V gene: TRBV5-1; D gene: TRBD1; J gene: TRBJ2-1; clone size: NA
CDR3 protein: CAWMRQEPTSPLHF; CDR3 DNA: TGTGCCTGGATGAGACAGGAACCGACTTCACCCCTCCACTTT; V gene: TRBV30; D gene: NA; J gene: TRBJ1-6; clone size: NA
CDR3 protein: CAIREDGGNTEAFF; CDR3 DNA: TGTGCCATCAGAGAGGACGGAGGGAACACTGAAGCTTTCTTT; V gene: TRBV10-3; D gene: NA; J gene: TRBJ1-1; clone size: few
CDR3 protein: CASRQGVTGELFF; CDR3 DNA: TGTGCCAGCAGACAGGGAGTCACCGGGGAGCTGTTTTTT; V gene: TRBV12-3/TRBV12-4; D gene: NA; J gene: TRBJ2-2; clone size: NA
CDR3 protein: CASSYRQQNTEAFF; CDR3 DNA: TGTGCCAGCAGTTACCGACAGCAGAACACTGAAGCTTTCTTT; V gene: TRBV6-5; D gene: NA; J gene: TRBJ1-1; clone size: NA
CDR3 protein: CSVIRQVVSYTQYF; CDR3 DNA: TGCAGCGTCATTCGACAGGTAGTATCGTATACGCAGTATTTT; V gene: TRBV29-1; D gene: NA; J gene: TRBJ2-3; clone size: NA
CDR3 protein: CASSPHVTSGRASRAEQYF; CDR3 DNA: TGTGCCAGTAGTCCCCATGTCACTAGCGGGAGGGCCTCTCGTGCCGAGCAGTACTTC; V gene: TRBV19; D gene: TRBD2; J gene: TRBJ2-7; clone size: NA
CDR3 protein: CATSRDLGRVGVAGELFF; CDR3 DNA: TGTGCCACCAGCAGAGATCTGGGGAGGGTAGGGGTGGCCGGGGAGCTGTTTTTT; V gene: TRBV15; D gene: TRBD2; J gene: TRBJ2-2; clone size: NA
CDR3 protein: CASIQPVGQGPDRCGYTF; CDR3 DNA: TGTGCCAGCATCCAGCCGGTGGGACAGGGGCCCGACCGATGTGGCTACACCTTC; V gene: TRBV6-4; D gene: TRBD1; J gene: TRBJ1-2; clone size: NA
CDR3 protein: CASSQAGESTEAFF; CDR3 DNA: TGTGCCAGCAGCCAAGCAGGGGAGAGCACTGAAGCTTTCTTT; V gene: TRBV3-1/TRBV3-2; D gene: NA; J gene: TRBJ1-1; clone size: few
CDR3 protein: CASRPGQGTDTQYF; CDR3 DNA: TGTGCCAGCAGGCCGGGACAGGGGACAGATACGCAGTATTTT; V gene: TRBV2; D gene: TRBD1; J gene: TRBJ2-3; clone size: NA
CDR3 protein: CASSFTRLDGDTQYF; CDR3 DNA: TGTGCCAGCAGCTTCACCAGACTAGATGGAGATACGCAGTATTTT; V gene: TRBV7-9; D gene: NA; J gene: TRBJ2-3; clone size: NA
CDR3 protein: CASNTGLSTEAFF; CDR3 DNA: TGTGCCAGCAATACAGGGTTATCGACTGAAGCTTTCTTT; V gene: TRBV6-5; D gene: NA; J gene: TRBJ1-1; clone size: NA
CDR3 protein: CASSRDRGPVTEAFF; CDR3 DNA: TGTGCCAGCAGCCGGGACAGGGGACCGGTCACTGAAGCTTTCTTT; V gene: TRBV3-1/TRBV3-2; D gene: TRBD1; J gene: TRBJ1-1; clone size: NA
CDR3 protein: CASKRTGGGNSPLHF; CDR3 DNA: TGTGCCAGCAAAAGGACAGGGGGAGGTAATTCACCCCTCCACTTT; V gene: TRBV6-5; D gene: TRBD1; J gene: TRBJ1-6; clone size: few
CDR3 protein: CASSPFNEKLFF; CDR3 DNA: TGTGCCAGCTCACCCTTTAATGAAAAACTGTTTTTT; V gene: TRBV18; D gene: NA; J gene: TRBJ1-4; clone size: many
CDR3 protein: CASSQDGGTNEKLFF; CDR3 DNA: TGCGCCAGCAGCCAAGACGGGGGAACTAATGAAAAACTGTTTTTT; V gene: TRBV4-1; D gene: NA; J gene: TRBJ1-4; clone size: few